This T cell receptor (beta chain) is from a study of cytomegalovirus exposure and HLA in healthy donors. Study at large: In a previous analysis, 117 million unique TCR beta sequences were found from 150 million to 200 million T cells.

The J segment lost 1 base and the V segment lost 5 bases, leaving 6 bases of the junction unmatched. CDR1 SGHTA and CDR2 FQGTGA come from the germline V gene. The CDR3 extends over 17 amino acids. Primers included in the PCR were 60 Vbeta and 13 Jbeta primers. Clones were read by immunoSEQ multiplex PCR, and TCRdb kept only the in-frame ones, dropping some. The sample includes around 170,000 clones, approximately 81% of them seen just once. This TCR was recovered from a boy between 2 and 15 years old in good health and CMV-seronegative. Sequencing was performed on PBMCs. The genes are TRBV7-3 and TRBJ2-6; 9 bases are shared with TRBD1. The CDR3 region has the DNA TGTGCCAGCAGCCTCTCCGGGACAGGGTCTGGGGCCAACGTCCTGACTTTC. Translating gives CASSLSGTGSGANVLTF.